The 7 T cell receptor beta chains in this list originate from one sample, sequenced in a study of metastatic and nonmetastatic thyroid tumors. The entire patient cohort was treatment-naive prior to thyroid surgery. TCRdb recomputed clones from the PCR reads via MiXCR. The profile shows fewer than 35,000 clones, 9.5% to 14% of them singletons. Sequencing used blood. The receptor source for this set is a female donor with papillary thyroid cancer or a benign thyroid nodule (not recorded which). Some clones in this sample may be carry-over from other donors' samples.

This clone has a count of ten or more. The chain is built from TRBV6-2 or TRBV6-3 and TRBJ2-2; 7 nucleotides line up with TRBD1. Trimming took 6 bases from V and 2 from J; bases not matched to a gene: 6. CDR3 size: 15 residues. Germline CDR1 MNHEY, CDR2 SVGEGT. The CDR3 reads CASSFDRENTGELFF. The CDR3 DNA reads TGTGCCAGCAGCTTTGACAGGGAAAACACCGGGGAGCTGTTTTTT.

This clone was counted at least ten times. The V and J genes are TRBV30 and TRBJ1-6; 7 bases align to TRBD1. Germline V lookup: CDR1 GTSNPN, CDR2 SVGIG (reference sequence). The CDR3 spans 13 residues. Trimming at V came to 0 bases and at J to 16 bases, leaving 9 bases not matched to a gene. The chain's CDR3 is CAWSVQGPLYLHF. CDR3 sequence (DNA): TGTGCCTGGAGTGTACAGGGGCCCCTCTATCTCCACTTT.

This clone appeared many times. The rearrangement uses TRBV15 and TRBJ2-5, with TRBD1 matching 10 bases. The CDR3 extends over 17 amino acids. Germline CDR1 is LNHNV and CDR2 is YYDKDF (reference sequence). V shed 6 bases, J shed 2 bases, and the junction held 12 bases outside the gene matches. CDR3 in DNA: TGTGCCACCAGGGGGGGGATCGACAGGGGGCGGCAAGAGACCCAGTACTTC. This encodes CATRGGIDRGRQETQYF.

The chain recombines TRBV20-1 with TRBJ2-7, with TRBD1 as a possible D gene (5 bases). In germline, CDR1 is DFQATT, CDR2 SNEGSKA (reference sequence). This CDR3 region has 13 residues. The V gene lost 3 bases and the J gene lost 3 bases, with 12 bases spanning the gap. CDR3 loop: CSARKAGNYEQYF. CDR3 nucleotides: TGCAGTGCTAGGAAAGCAGGGAACTACGAGCAGTACTTC.

Concerning this clone: This may arise from a read error, as a much more abundant clone is one base away. V is TRBV5-1 and J is TRBJ1-1; TRBD1 aligns across 7 bases. The CDR3 consists of 14 residues. CDR1 SGHRS and CDR2 YFSETQ come from the germline V gene. J gave up 4 bases and V 4 bases, and 7 bases lay outside the gene matches. CDR3 loop: CASSPAPGGTEAFF. In nucleotides, the CDR3 is TGCGCCAGCAGCCCAGCCCCAGGGGGCACTGAAGCTTTCTTT.

This clone was found many times. The chain recombines TRBV3-1 with TRBJ2-1; 8 bases are shared with TRBD1. The CDR3 extends over 15 amino acids. V shed 0 bases, J shed 8 bases, and the junction held 6 bases outside the gene matches. Germline loops: CDR1 LGHDT, CDR2 YNNKEL (reference sequence). DNA for the CDR3: TGTGCCAGCAGCCAAGATTCAACAGGGGGGCATGAGCAGTTCTTC. Its protein product is CASSQDSTGGHEQFF.

At least ten counts were recorded for this clone. The chain carries TRBV19 and TRBJ2-5; 8 nucleotides agree with TRBD1. Losses at the gene ends were 0 bases for V and 5 bases for J; bases not matched to a gene: 5. Per germline, CDR1 LNHDA and CDR2 SQIVND (reference sequence). The CDR3 contains 15 residues. The CDR3 DNA is TGTGCCAGTAGTATAGAGGACAGGGTTGGGGAGACCCAGTACTTC. This gives the protein CASSIEDRVGETQYF.